This T cell receptor beta chain was obtained from a study of OX40 agonist ivuxolimab in advanced cancers. About the study: Every 2 weeks, patients got intravenous ivuxolimab at one of six dose levels (0.01-10 mg/kg). Patients in dose escalation had liver, melanoma, kidney or head and neck cancers. Study findings and constraints: Those patients achieving a partial response at 0.1-3.0 mg/kg showed among the lowest clonal expansion.

A history of autoimmune disease or systemic immunosuppression excluded patients. Only in-frame clones appear in the TCRdb table, and some are missing; sequencing was by immunoSEQ multiplex PCR. Of approximately 79,000 clones in the sample, approximately 90% are singletons; the top ten hold 8.5% to 9%. Concerning this clone itself: Its antigen is unidentified.

The V end lost 2 bases, the J end lost 0 bases, and 8 bases lay between the germline ends. CDR3 length: 15 residues. The germline gives CDR1 SGHTA, CDR2 FQGTGA. The sample consisted of CD4+ or CD8+ T cells sorted from blood, taken in a trial of the OX40 agonist ivuxolimab. This receptor was identified in an adult with an advanced solid tumor such as melanoma, head and neck, liver or kidney cancer. The chain employs TRBV7-3 and TRBJ2-1, with D possibly matching TRBD2 (6 bases). This CDR3 reads CASSLGGASYNEQFF. The DNA for the CDR3 is TGTGCCAGCAGCTTAGGCGGGGCCTCCTACAATGAGCAGTTCTTC.